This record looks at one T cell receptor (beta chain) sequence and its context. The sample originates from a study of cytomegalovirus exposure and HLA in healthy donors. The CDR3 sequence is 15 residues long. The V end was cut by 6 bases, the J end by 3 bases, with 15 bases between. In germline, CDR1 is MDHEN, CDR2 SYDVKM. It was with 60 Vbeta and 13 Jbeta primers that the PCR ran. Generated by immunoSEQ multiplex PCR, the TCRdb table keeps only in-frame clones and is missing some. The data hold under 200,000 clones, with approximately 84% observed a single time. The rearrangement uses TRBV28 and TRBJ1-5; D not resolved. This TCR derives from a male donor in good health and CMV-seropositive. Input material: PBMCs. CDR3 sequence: CASRPPRGDNQPQHF. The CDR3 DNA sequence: TGTGCCAGCAGACCTCCCCGGGGAGACAATCAGCCCCAGCATTTT.